Following are 3 T cell receptor beta chains from one sample sequenced in a study of PD-L1 blockade in urothelial cancer (dated by TCRdb to 2016 to 2017). Receptor libraries were prepared by the immunoSEQ multiplex PCR assay. TCRdb obtained this table from immuneACCESS and retained in-frame rearrangements with V and J assigned. These tables miss some clones; where compared with another copy, unresolved V genes account for less than half of the shortfall, and the remainder is unexplained. The sample table shows roughly 100,000 clones, and approximately 87% are seen once. Around 8.1% of the sample belongs to the ten largest clones. Read against the paper, the sample's time point label means: peripheral blood 6 weeks after treatment start. This sample comprised PBMCs, obtained around atezolizumab (anti-PD-L1) treatment. The source is a man in his 70s with urothelial cancer.

The chain links TRBV6-1 to TRBJ1-5; perhaps TRBD1 as D (5 bases). Germline assignment: CDR1 MNHNS and CDR2 SASEGT. The CDR3 sequence is 15 residues long. Trimming stripped 2 bases from V and 2 bases from J, with 10 bases between. CDR3 DNA: TGTGCCAGCAGTGAAACCAGGGAGGGCAATCAGCCCCAGCATTTT. Translated, it gives CASSETREGNQPQHF.

The chain combines TRBV9 with TRBJ1-5; weak D call: TRBD1 (5 bases). Germline V gene lookup returns CDR1 SGDLS and CDR2 YYNGEE. V was pared by 0 bases and J by 0 bases, with 10 bases between. CDR3 length: 16 residues. CDR3 sequence: CASSVGPGGSNQPQHF. As DNA, the CDR3 is TGTGCCAGCAGCGTAGGTCCCGGGGGTAGCAATCAGCCCCAGCATTTT.

This chain joins TRBV6-4 and TRBJ2-5, with D possibly matching TRBD2 (6 bases). The CDR3 is 13 amino acids. Germline V CDR1 and CDR2: MRHNA, SNTAGT. Trimming took 6 bases from V and 1 from J, leaving 9 bases between them. The CDR3 reads CASSRDFQETQYF. The CDR3 nucleotides are TGTGCCAGCAGCCGGGACTTCCAAGAGACCCAGTACTTC.